A selection of T cell receptor beta chains follows, all from one sample in a study of T-cell memory formation after mild COVID-19. TCRdb called the 5' RACE reads again in MiXCR, with one record for every CDR3 protein. The repertoire holds around 340,000 distinct CDR3 sequences, with around 14% as singletons. Material: PBMCs or a T cell subset sorted from them (not recorded which). The receptors originated from a man younger than 35 who had mild COVID-19 (a few samples of this study predate the infection). Cell type and time point are not known. The CDR3 runs from the conserved cysteine through the conserved F or W. A D gene is named only where the DNA matches it firmly. The size entry is marked missing in some rows and otherwise reads once, few, many or a size class.

abundance | d_gene | j_gene | v_gene | CDR3aa | CDR3nt
many | . | TRBJ2-5 | TRBV12-3/TRBV12-4 | CASSREETQYF | TGTGCCAGCAGTCGTGAAGAGACCCAGTACTTC
few | . | TRBJ2-7 | TRBV6-5 | CASSYSFTATIYEQYF | TGTGCCAGCAGTTACTCGTTTACTGCGACGATCTACGAGCAGTACTTC
. | . | TRBJ2-1 | TRBV23-1 | CASSQPVTVNNEQFF | TGCGCCAGCAGTCAACCCGTCACAGTTAACAATGAGCAGTTCTTC
many | . | TRBJ2-2 | TRBV9 | CASSPPGVNTGELFF | TGTGCCAGCAGCCCTCCAGGGGTGAACACCGGGGAGCTGTTTTTT
few | TRBD1 | TRBJ1-6 | TRBV10-3 | CAISESGTGSASLHF | TGTGCCATCAGTGAGTCCGGGACAGGGAGTGCATCCCTCCACTTT
few | TRBD1 | TRBJ1-2 | TRBV6-2/TRBV6-3 | CASSYPGQNGYTF | TGTGCCAGCAGTTACCCGGGACAGAATGGCTACACCTTC
medium-sized | . | TRBJ1-5 | TRBV6-2/TRBV6-3 | CASSAGAGNQPQHF | TGTGCCAGCAGTGCAGGGGCAGGCAATCAGCCCCAGCATTTT
few | . | TRBJ2-1 | TRBV5-1 | CASSQQRRQLLDYNEQFF | TGCGCCAGCAGCCAACAGAGACGGCAGCTATTAGACTACAATGAGCAGTTCTTC
few | TRBD1 | TRBJ1-6 | TRBV7-2 | CASTTGVYSPLHF | TGTGCCAGCACGACAGGGGTATATTCACCCCTCCACTTT
. | . | TRBJ2-3 | TRBV5-1 | CASRHAGARTDTQYF | TGCGCCTCCAGACACGCGGGGGCCCGCACAGATACGCAGTATTTT
few | TRBD1 | TRBJ1-1 | TRBV19 | CASTDRGVAEAFF | TGTGCCAGCACGGACAGGGGGGTGGCTGAAGCTTTCTTT
. | TRBD1 | TRBJ2-7 | TRBV6-1 | CASSRTGVEQYF | TGTGCCAGCAGTAGGACAGGGGTCGAGCAGTACTTC
. | TRBD1 | TRBJ1-5 | TRBV5-1 | CASSQGAGGNQPQHF | TGCGCCAGCAGCCAGGGGGCAGGAGGCAATCAGCCCCAGCATTTT
. | TRBD2 | TRBJ2-1 | TRBV4-3 | CASSRHLAGVYNEQFF | TGCGCCAGCAGCCGACACCTAGCGGGGGTTTATAATGAGCAGTTCTTC
. | . | TRBJ2-3 | TRBV12-3/TRBV12-4 | CASSFGTAAYF | TGTGCCAGCAGTTTCGGGACCGCAGCGTATTTT
. | TRBD2 | TRBJ2-1 | TRBV20-1 | CSAPSGRAPNEQFF | TGCAGTGCTCCTAGCGGGAGGGCCCCCAATGAGCAGTTCTTC
many | . | TRBJ2-6 | TRBV11-2 | CASSLPLSGANVLTF | TGTGCCAGCAGCCTTCCACTTTCTGGGGCCAACGTCCTGACTTTC
few | . | TRBJ1-2 | TRBV20-1 | CSASLSTENSDGYTF | TGCAGTGCTAGTTTGAGCACCGAAAATTCAGATGGCTACACCTTC
many | TRBD2 | TRBJ2-7 | TRBV12-3/TRBV12-4 | CASKTAGLANDEQYF | TGTGCCAGCAAGACCGCGGGACTAGCGAACGACGAGCAGTACTTC
few | . | TRBJ2-2 | TRBV19 | CASSGYTSGKYDTGELFF | TGTGCCAGTAGTGGCTATACGTCAGGGAAGTACGACACCGGGGAGCTGTTTTTT
few | TRBD1 | TRBJ1-1 | TRBV5-1 | CASSVSGTGAKAFF | TGCGCCAGCAGCGTTTCCGGGACAGGGGCCAAAGCTTTCTTT
few | . | TRBJ1-4 | TRBV4-1 | CASSQEGWVNEKLFF | TGCGCCAGCAGCCAAGAGGGGTGGGTAAATGAAAAACTGTTTTTT
few | . | TRBJ2-7 | TRBV12-3/TRBV12-4 | CASSLAVTGRNEQYF | TGTGCCAGCAGTTTAGCGGTGACTGGGAGGAACGAGCAGTACTTC
. | TRBD2 | TRBJ2-1 | TRBV5-6 | CASSFLSSGGTSSYNEQFF | TGTGCCAGCAGCTTTTTGTCTAGCGGGGGGACGAGCTCCTACAATGAGCAGTTCTTC
. | TRBD2 | TRBJ2-2 | TRBV20-1 | CSAPRGGGTGELFF | TGCAGTGCCCCTCGGGGGGGCGGGACCGGGGAGCTGTTTTTT
. | . | TRBJ2-7 | TRBV4-1 | CASSQVDSSSYEQYF | TGCGCCAGCAGCCAAGTAGATAGTAGCTCCTACGAGCAGTACTTC
many | . | TRBJ2-5 | TRBV24-1 | CATSGRNQETQYF | TGTGCCACCAGTGGGCGGAACCAAGAGACCCAGTACTTC
. | TRBD1 | TRBJ1-5 | TRBV19 | CASSATGTAYYSNQPQHF | TGTGCCAGTAGTGCCACCGGGACAGCCTACTATAGCAATCAGCCCCAGCATTTT
many | . | TRBJ1-6 | TRBV4-3 | CASSQEVRNSPLHF | TGCGCCAGCAGCCAAGAAGTGCGGAATTCACCCCTCCACTTT
few | . | TRBJ2-1 | TRBV4-1 | CASSWESGYNEQFF | TGCGCCAGCAGCTGGGAAAGCGGCTACAATGAGCAGTTCTTC
few | . | TRBJ1-3 | TRBV7-3 | CASSLGPGSGNTIYF | TGTGCCAGCAGCTTAGGACCCGGCTCTGGAAACACCATATATTTT
. | . | TRBJ1-1 | TRBV7-9 | CASRTGRDTEAFF | TGTGCCAGCAGGACGGGACGGGACACTGAAGCTTTCTTT
. | . | TRBJ1-1 | TRBV7-8 | CASSRTGSSTEAFF | TGTGCCAGCAGCCGTACAGGGTCGAGCACTGAAGCTTTCTTT
. | . | TRBJ1-4 | TRBV5-1 | CASSLRRSTNEKLFF | TGCGCCAGCAGCCTTCGGAGGTCAACTAATGAAAAACTGTTTTTT
few | TRBD2 | TRBJ2-3 | TRBV4-1 | CASSQDPAGGRADTQYF | TGCGCCAGCAGCCAAGATCCGGCGGGGGGCCGTGCAGATACGCAGTATTTT
few | . | TRBJ2-1 | TRBV28 | CASSSQGGQQFF | TGTGCCAGCAGTTCTCAGGGGGGCCAGCAGTTCTTC
few | TRBD1 | TRBJ1-1 | TRBV12-3/TRBV12-4 | CASSVDRDSTEAFF | TGTGCCAGCAGTGTGGACAGGGACTCCACTGAAGCTTTCTTT
. | TRBD1 | TRBJ2-7 | TRBV27 | CASSFRTGYEQYF | TGTGCCAGCAGTTTTAGGACAGGCTACGAGCAGTACTTC
few | . | TRBJ2-1 | TRBV5-1 | CASSLGAGTGNEQFF | TGCGCCAGCAGCTTGGGGGCGGGGACGGGGAATGAGCAGTTCTTC
many | . | TRBJ1-2 | TRBV6-5 | CASRGIPYGYTF | TGTGCCAGCAGAGGCATCCCCTATGGCTACACCTTC
many | . | TRBJ2-3 | TRBV6-6 | CASTKLDTQYF | TGTGCCAGCACTAAACTGGATACGCAGTATTTT
few | TRBD2 | TRBJ2-1 | TRBV7-3 | CASSLSSGAPDEQFF | TGTGCCAGCAGCTTGTCTAGCGGGGCCCCCGATGAGCAGTTCTTC
. | . | TRBJ2-2 | TRBV4-1 | CASSQVQGRTGELFF | TGCGCCAGCAGCCAAGTCCAGGGCCGCACCGGGGAGCTGTTTTTT
many | . | TRBJ1-2 | TRBV4-1 | CASSQKWGDGYTF | TGCGCCAGCAGCCAGAAATGGGGGGATGGCTACACCTTC
. | TRBD2 | TRBJ2-7 | TRBV7-2 | CASSLYPGPSGGRTYEQYF | TGTGCCAGCAGCTTATATCCCGGGCCTAGCGGGGGCCGGACCTACGAGCAGTACTTC
. | . | TRBJ1-1 | TRBV20-1 | CSARAPLQGISEAFF | TGCAGTGCTAGAGCGCCCTTACAGGGAATCTCTGAAGCTTTCTTT
. | TRBD1 | TRBJ2-1 | TRBV12-5 | CASGFWTGHEQFF | TGTGCTAGTGGTTTCTGGACAGGTCATGAGCAGTTCTTC
. | . | TRBJ1-1 | TRBV7-9 | CASSPVRTEAFF | TGTGCCAGCAGCCCGGTAAGGACTGAAGCTTTCTTT
few | . | TRBJ1-1 | TRBV27 | CASSQRGVNTEAFF | TGTGCCAGCAGCCAAAGGGGGGTGAACACTGAAGCTTTCTTT
few | . | TRBJ1-3 | TRBV12-3/TRBV12-4 | CASSPGGFGGNTIYF | TGTGCCAGCAGTCCGGGGGGCTTCGGGGGAAACACCATATATTTT
. | . | TRBJ2-3 | TRBV7-6 | CASSLELPVDTQYF | TGTGCCAGCAGCTTAGAGCTCCCTGTGGATACGCAGTATTTT
. | . | TRBJ2-1 | TRBV5-4 | CASSLDYLVYNEQFF | TGTGCCAGCAGCTTGGATTACCTCGTATACAATGAGCAGTTCTTC
few | . | TRBJ2-1 | TRBV20-1 | CSAHPPSYNEQFF | TGCAGTGCCCACCCCCCCTCCTACAATGAGCAGTTCTTC
many | . | TRBJ2-5 | TRBV12-3/TRBV12-4 | CASSSQVQETQYF | TGTGCCAGCAGTTCCCAGGTCCAAGAGACCCAGTACTTC
few | TRBD2 | TRBJ2-5 | TRBV20-1 | CSARRAGGQETQYF | TGCAGTGCTAGGAGAGCGGGGGGACAAGAGACCCAGTACTTC
few | . | TRBJ1-1 | TRBV5-1 | CASSFIDVNTEAFF | TGCGCCAGCAGCTTTATCGACGTGAACACTGAAGCTTTCTTT
many | TRBD1 | TRBJ2-1 | TRBV20-1 | CSAQPGQGYNEQFF | TGCAGTGCACAACCGGGACAGGGCTACAATGAGCAGTTCTTC
. | . | TRBJ2-1 | TRBV6-5 | CASSSVGARDYNEQFF | TGTGCCAGCAGTTCGGTAGGGGCTAGGGACTACAATGAGCAGTTCTTC